Listed below are T cell receptor beta chains from one sample, sequenced in a study of cytomegalovirus exposure and HLA in healthy donors. Sequencing was performed with immunoSEQ multiplex PCR; in TCRdb, only in-frame clones are kept and a portion is missing. The sample holds some 150,000 clones; 80% are singletons and the top ten take approximately 2%. Sequenced: PBMCs. These receptors were obtained from a young man in good health and CMV-seronegative. The conserved cysteine and the conserved F or W are not part of the CDR3 here. D genes are given only for firm matches. Some rows mark clone size as missing; the rest say once, few, many or name a class of expanded clone.

D gene,V gene,J gene,clone size,CDR3 protein
TRBD1,TRBV4-2,TRBJ2-5,few,ASSQETGAETQY
.,TRBV2,TRBJ1-1,once,ASSVLGNTEAF
TRBD2,TRBV5-4,TRBJ2-1,.,ASSFSGSSYNEQF
.,TRBV7-8,TRBJ2-2,.,ASRGSPNTGELF
TRBD2,TRBV6-5,TRBJ2-1,.,ASRRTSGSYNEQF
TRBD2,TRBV7-8,TRBJ2-7,.,ASSLLGGGSYEQY
.,TRBV15,TRBJ1-2,.,ATSSLGGYT
TRBD2,TRBV9,TRBJ2-2,.,ASSGEGMKGGELF
.,TRBV7-9,TRBJ2-7,.,SSSLLGVRVYEQY
TRBD1,TRBV27,TRBJ1-5,.,ASSFDRGSNQPQH
.,TRBV29-1,TRBJ2-1,.,SADLHNEQF
TRBD1,TRBV29-1,TRBJ2-7,.,SVDRGGEQY
TRBD1,TRBV5-1,TRBJ2-7,.,ASSLTDRGGYEQY
TRBD2,TRBV4-2,TRBJ2-3,.,ASSQLAGGPSTDTQY
.,TRBV6-5,TRBJ1-1,few,ASSYSYRQDTEAF
.,TRBV5-1,TRBJ2-5,.,ASSLTGPRETQY
TRBD2,TRBV27,TRBJ2-1,.,ASSPLAGRGQF
.,TRBV29-1,TRBJ1-1,.,SAGGRGSVLNTEAF
TRBD1,TRBV7-6,TRBJ1-1,few,ASSSGQGSTEAF
TRBD2,TRBV9,TRBJ2-3,.,ASRAAGGTDTQY
TRBD2,TRBV29-1,TRBJ2-2,.,SVEWGGNTGELF
.,TRBV6-6,TRBJ2-2,once,ASSYATPRVTGELF
.,TRBV4-1,TRBJ1-1,few,ASSQVSPGSEAF
TRBD2,TRBV5-1,TRBJ2-5,.,ASSPGLAGEAQY
.,TRBV7-2,TRBJ2-1,once,ASSLFVIDNEQF
.,TRBV30,TRBJ2-1,.,AWSSLRRGIYNEQF
.,TRBV7-8,TRBJ2-7,.,ASLSARSSYEQY
TRBD1,TRBV28,TRBJ1-5,.,ASSLSGTGFNQPQH
TRBD1,TRBV28,TRBJ1-1,.,ASRIDRGLLWTEAF
.,TRBV28,TRBJ1-2,.,ASEAQGPLHGYT
.,TRBV6-5,TRBJ2-4,once,ASSPARGNIQY
TRBD1,TRBV28,TRBJ1-5,.,ASRPTGSSNQPQH
.,TRBV9,TRBJ1-3,.,ASSDVPKMRDGNTIY
TRBD2,TRBV11-3,TRBJ2-2,.,ASSLKAGGRTGELF
TRBD2,TRBV14,TRBJ2-1,.,ASSQGSIRGLADVDEQF
.,TRBV18,TRBJ1-5,many,ASSPAEGSNQPQH
.,TRBV6-5,TRBJ2-1,.,ASSRWRGEQF
TRBD1,TRBV10-3,TRBJ2-5,.,AIRGQSQETQY
TRBD2,TRBV7-9,TRBJ2-3,.,ASSFLAGEGDTQY
.,TRBV11-2,TRBJ2-1,.,ASSFSTGSYNEQF
.,TRBV7-9,TRBJ2-3,.,ASSRRGRGADTQY
TRBD2,TRBV28,TRBJ2-7,.,ASKQAGGHYEQY
.,TRBV28,TRBJ1-5,.,ANIQGTNQPQH
.,TRBV28,TRBJ2-1,.,ASRKRGDYNEQF
TRBD1,TRBV6-5,TRBJ1-4,.,ASSHTDRANEKLF
.,TRBV27,TRBJ1-1,.,ASSQVRGWTEAF
TRBD1,TRBV9,TRBJ2-7,.,ASSPGTGDRRYEQY
TRBD1,TRBV6-1,TRBJ2-5,.,ASSERTGGAPREETQY
.,TRBV5-6,TRBJ2-7,few,ASRGRGLGREQY
TRBD2,TRBV19,TRBJ2-3,.,ASSIVTSGRARGIHTDTQY
TRBD2,TRBV14,TRBJ2-7,.,ASSQNFGRNYEQY